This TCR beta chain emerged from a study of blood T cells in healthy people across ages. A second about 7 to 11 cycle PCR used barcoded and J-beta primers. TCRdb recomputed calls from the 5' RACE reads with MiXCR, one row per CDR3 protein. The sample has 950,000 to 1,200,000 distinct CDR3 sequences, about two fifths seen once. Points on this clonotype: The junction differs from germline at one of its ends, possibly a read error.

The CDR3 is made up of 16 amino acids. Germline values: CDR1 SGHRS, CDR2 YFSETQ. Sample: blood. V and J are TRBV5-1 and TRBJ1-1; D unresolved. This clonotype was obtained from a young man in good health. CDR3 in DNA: TGCGCCGGCAGCTTGGACGCGGGTACGGGCAACACTGAAGCTTTCTTT. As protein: CAGSLDAGTGNTEAFF. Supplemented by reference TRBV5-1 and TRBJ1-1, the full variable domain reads KAGVTQTPRYLIKTRGQQVTLSCSPISGHRSVSWYQQTPGQGLQFLFEYFSETQRNKGNFPGRFSGRQFSNSRSEMNVSTLELGDSALYLCAGSLDAGTGNTEAFFGQGTRLTVV.